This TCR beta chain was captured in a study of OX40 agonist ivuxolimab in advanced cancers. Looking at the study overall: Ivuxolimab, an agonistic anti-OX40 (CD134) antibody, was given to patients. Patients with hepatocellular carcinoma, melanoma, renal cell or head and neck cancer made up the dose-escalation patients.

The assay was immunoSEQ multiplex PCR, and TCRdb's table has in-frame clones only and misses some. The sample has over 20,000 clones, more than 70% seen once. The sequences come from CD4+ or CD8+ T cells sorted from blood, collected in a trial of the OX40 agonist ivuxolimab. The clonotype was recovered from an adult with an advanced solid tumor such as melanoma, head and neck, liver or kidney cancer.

CDR3: CASSLSQGRTEAFF. CDR3 DNA: TGTGCCAGCAGTTTATCCCAGGGGAGGACTGAAGCTTTCTTT. V gene TRBV27 combines with J gene TRBJ1-1; weak D call: TRBD1 (6 bases). Germline values: CDR1 MNHEY, CDR2 SMNVEV (reference sequence). The CDR3 extends over 14 amino acids. Trimming took off 0 bases at V and 5 bases at J, with 10 bases between the two ends.